Below are 14 T cell receptor beta chains sequenced from a single sample in a study of tumor-infiltrating lymphocytes in primary liver carcinoma. The input was around 500 ng total RNA; TCR beta cDNA was made from it with a constant-region primer. Three nested multiplex PCR rounds, a slightly modified ARM-PCR, produced the libraries for TCR beta. Amplification in the first two PCR rounds was performed using TRBV1-TRBV30 forward primers and a C-beta reverse primer for around 9 cycles each. TCRdb reprocessed the multiplex PCR reads via MiXCR and lists one record per CDR3 protein. The data contain fewer than 150,000 distinct CDR3 sequences, 55% to 65% of them seen just once; the ten biggest clones take up about a tenth. The study co-extracted DNA and RNA from about 21-30 mg of unsorted bulk tissue. What was sequenced was liver tumor tissue from sampling region 1. The sample's subset: tumor region T1, superior pole. The receptors stem from a woman aged 55-69 years with primary liver carcinoma and hepatitis B virus infection.

This clonotype was observed at least ten times. This chain joins TRBV29-1 and TRBJ2-3, with D unclear. V lost 3 bases, J lost 0 bases, and 4 bases lay in between. Germline V gene sequence: CDR1 SQVTM, CDR2 ANQGSEA. The CDR3 runs to 12 residues. For the CDR3, the DNA is TGCAGCGTTGATCCCAGCACAGATACGCAGTATTTT. The encoded protein is CSVDPSTDTQYF.

As to this clonotype: A clone one base away is much larger, so this may be a read error. The J gene is TRBJ1-2, the V gene TRBV14, with unresolved D. The CDR3 sequence is 12 residues long. Per the germline V gene, CDR1 is SGHDN and CDR2 is FVKESK. V dropped 7 bases and J dropped 4 bases, with 10 bases sitting between them. CDR3: CASIPSVYGYTF. In nucleotides, the CDR3 is TGTGCCAGCATCCCGTCGGTCTATGGCTACACCTTC.

This clonotype is medium-sized. This rearrangement joins TRBV11-2 to TRBJ1-3; D gene ambiguous. The V gene lost 0 bases and the J gene lost 2 bases, with 5 bases spanning the gap. The CDR3 loop spans 14 amino acids. Germline V gene sequence: CDR1 SGHAT, CDR2 FQNNGV. The CDR3 loop reads CASSLEVAGNTIYF. The CDR3 coding sequence is TGTGCCAGCAGCTTAGAAGTGGCTGGAAACACCATATATTTT.

V gene TRBV7-2 combines with J gene TRBJ2-1; TRBD2 agrees at 9 bases. CDR1 SGHTA and CDR2 FQGNSA come from the germline V gene. V shed 1 base, J shed 7 bases, and the junction held 8 bases outside the gene matches. The CDR3 loop spans 16 amino acids. The chain's CDR3 is CASSLGRSSGTNEQFF. DNA for the CDR3: TGTGCCAGCAGCTTAGGGCGGTCTAGCGGGACTAATGAGCAGTTCTTC.

As to this clonotype: One junction end disagrees with the germline gene, perhaps due to a read error. The genes are TRBV7-2 and TRBJ2-3; D uncertain. Germline V CDR1 and CDR2: SGHTA, FQGNSA. The CDR3 contains 13 residues. CDR3 in DNA: TGTGCCAACAGCTTAGTTGCGTCAGATACGCAGTATTTT. Translating it yields CANSLVASDTQYF.

The V gene is TRBV20-1, the J gene TRBJ1-1; D unresolved. Deletions cut 3 bases from V and 1 base from J, with 9 bases between. The CDR3 totals 13 residues. Germline V gives CDR1 DFQATT, CDR2 SNEGSKA (reference sequence). CDR3 DNA sequence: TGCAGTGCTAGTGGCAGCTGGAACACTGAAGCTTTCTTT. Amino acids: CSASGSWNTEAFF.

In the case of this clonotype: This may be a read error, as it is one base from a much larger clone. The chain couples TRBV10-1 to TRBJ2-2, with TRBD2 matching over 7 bases. The germline CDR1 and CDR2 sequences are WNHNN and SYGVQD (reference sequence). This CDR3 comprises 13 residues. In nucleotides, the CDR3 is TGCGCCAGCAGTGAGGTTCTATCGGGGGGGCTGTTTTTT. Translated: CASSEVLSGGLFF.

This clonotype has a count of ten or more. The chain has TRBV29-1 and TRBJ2-7; D is possibly TRBD1 (6 bases). The CDR3 is made up of 15 amino acids. The V end lost 6 bases, the J end lost 0 bases, and 18 bases lay between the germline ends. The germline CDR1 and CDR2 sequences are SQVTM and ANQGSEA. CDR3 DNA: TGCAGCGTGAAAGGGGGTTCCCTGAGCTCCTACGAGCAGTACTTC. This translates into CSVKGGSLSSYEQYF.

Worth noting for this clonotype: A junction boundary mismatches the germline segment, possibly from a read error. The chain combines TRBV28 with TRBJ1-5, with D hard to call. The CDR3 spans 12 residues. In germline, CDR1 is MDHEN, CDR2 SYDVKM. CDR3 bases: TGTGTCAGCAGTTTGCGGGGTCAGCCCCAGCATTTT. This sequence encodes CVSSLRGQPQHF.

The chain links TRBV6-2 or TRBV6-3 to TRBJ1-5; D ambiguous. The J call may be in error: the DNA end matches TRBJ2-3 better. From germline, CDR1 is MNHEY and CDR2 SVGEGT. The CDR3 has 14 amino acids. The CDR3 DNA reads as TGTGCCAGCAGTTACGGCGGTAGTAATCAGCCCCAGTATTTT. It translates to CASSYGGSNQPQYF.

A note on this clonotype: One end of the junction is discordant with germline, which a read error may explain. V usage is TRBV5-4 and J usage is TRBJ1-1; TRBD1 agrees at 7 bases. Germline V lookup: CDR1 SGHNT, CDR2 YYREEE (reference sequence). The CDR3 length is 15 residues. Written as DNA, the CDR3 is TGTACCAGCAGCTTGGCCCGCAGGGGGGACACTGAAGCTTTCTTT. Translating gives CTSSLARRGDTEAFF.

In the case of this clonotype: A read error may explain this, as a much larger clone is one base away. The chain combines TRBV5-6 with TRBJ2-5, with D perhaps being TRBD1 or TRBD2 (6 bases each). This CDR3 comprises 15 residues. Germline CDR1 SGHDT, CDR2 YYEEEE. The CDR3: CASNLDGGFRETQYF. Written as DNA, the CDR3 is TGTGCCAGCAACTTGGACGGGGGCTTCCGGGAGACCCAGTACTTC. The full variable domain, rest sourced from reference TRBV5-6 and TRBJ2-5, is DAGVTQSPTHLIKTRGQQVTLRCSPKSGHDTVSWYQQALGQGPQFIFQYYEEEERQRGNFPDRFSGHQFPNYSSELNVNALLLGDSALYLCASNLDGGFRETQYFGPGTRLLVL.

The CDR3 DNA is TGTGCCAGCACGACAGGGCCCTTATATGGCTACACCTTC. This codes for CASTTGPLYGYTF. This chain uses TRBV28 with TRBJ1-2; 7 nucleotides agree with TRBD1. The germline V gene encodes CDR1 MDHEN and CDR2 SYDVKM. This CDR3 is built from 13 residues. Trimming at V came to 7 bases and at J to 5 bases, leaving 7 bases not matched to a gene.

Remarks on this clonotype: The germline gene is not matched at one end of the junction; a read error may be the cause. This rearrangement joins TRBV29-1 to TRBJ1-5; D gene unclear. CDR3 size: 12 residues. Germline V lookup: CDR1 SQVTM, CDR2 ANQGSEA. This chain's CDR3 is CSVGSAPEPHYF. For the CDR3, the DNA is TGCAGCGTGGGTAGCGCACCGGAGCCCCATTATTTT. Filled out from reference TRBV29-1 and TRBJ1-5, the complete variable domain reads SAVISQKPSRDICQRGTSLTIQCQVDSQVTMMFWYRQQPGQSLTLIATANQGSEATYESGFVIDKFPISRPNLTFSTLTVSNMSPEDSSIYLCSVGSAPEPHYFGDGTRLSIL.